The sequence of this T cell receptor beta chain was determined in a study of CD8 T cells in Susac syndrome. General study findings and limits: In its TCR sequencing and HLA analysis, the study acknowledged that the number of individuals was relatively small.

The germline V gene encodes CDR1 SGHVS and CDR2 FQNEAQ. The length of the CDR3 is 16 residues. J was trimmed by 3 bases and V by 5 bases; bases with no gene match: 4. Regarding this clonotype: Its specificity is not known.

Random hexamers primed reverse transcription of about 0.5 to 1 ug RNA. An immunoSEQ multiplex PCR amplified TCR beta CDR3 over 54 Vbeta and 13 Jbeta. Via MiXCR, TCRdb re-called the immunoSEQ multiplex PCR reads, giving one row per CDR3 protein. The table records about 200,000 distinct CDR3 sequences, roughly 94% of them present only once. Sequencing of TCR beta, carried out with a high-throughput approach, was applied to CD8+ and CD4+ T cells from the blood. The sample consisted of CD4+ T cells from PBMCs. This receptor was taken from a human donor in good health. V is TRBV7-8 and J is TRBJ2-1; 13 positions match TRBD2. The CDR3 spells CASSKGLAGYYNEQFF. The CDR3 nucleotides are TGTGCCAGCAGCAAGGGACTAGCGGGATACTACAATGAGCAGTTCTTC.